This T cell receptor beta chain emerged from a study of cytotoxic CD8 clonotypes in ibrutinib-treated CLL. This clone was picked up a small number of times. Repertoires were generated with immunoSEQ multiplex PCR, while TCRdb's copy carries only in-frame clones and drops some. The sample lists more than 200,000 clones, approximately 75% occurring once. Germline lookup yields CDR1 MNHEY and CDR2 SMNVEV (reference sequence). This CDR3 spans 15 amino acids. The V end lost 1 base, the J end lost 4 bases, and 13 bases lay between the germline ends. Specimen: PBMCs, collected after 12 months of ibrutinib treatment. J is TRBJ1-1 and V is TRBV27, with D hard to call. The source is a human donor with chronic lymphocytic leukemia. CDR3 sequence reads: CASSLFRGVGTEAFF. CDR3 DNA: TGTGCCAGCAGTTTATTTCGGGGAGTCGGCACTGAAGCTTTCTTT.